Here is one T cell receptor (beta chain) with its context. Its matching antigen is unknown. The CDR3 totals 14 residues. The germline CDR1 and CDR2 sequences are SNHLY and FYNNEI. V gave up 6 bases and J gave up 8 bases; unmatched junction bases: 7. This specimen comes from a study of identical twins. Study-wide results and caveats: Diverse VJ usage suggested most zero-insertion clonotypes were not invariant T cells. Conclusions came from cross-sectional statistical analysis, not from following the same donors.

Each donor (without exception) was a healthy Caucasian. Unique molecular identifiers were present on cDNA, and template switching added a universal primer site. A single record per CDR3 protein comes from TCRdb applying MiXCR to the 5' RACE reads. This sample has about 890,000 distinct CDR3 sequences, with approximately 13% found just once. These data are also associated with another study on yellow fever vaccine responses in identical twins.

The TCR originated in a young woman in good health. The J gene is TRBJ2-7, the V gene TRBV2, with TRBD2 identical over 13 bases. Source material: PBMCs. CDR3 in amino acids: CASSGGLAGEKQYF. The CDR3 region has the DNA TGTGCCAGCAGCGGAGGACTAGCGGGAGAAAAGCAGTACTTC.